These 25 T cell receptor beta chains were sequenced from one sample in a study of blood T cell repertoires in COVID-19. Data came from immunoSEQ multiplex PCR; TCRdb stores just in-frame clones and leaves some out. The table records 200,000 to 300,000 clones, approximately 91% of them present only once. Specimen: peripheral blood. All receptors derive from a man aged 25 to 45 with COVID-19, enrolled during active disease.

This clone was seen a single time. This sequence joins TRBV7-9 and TRBJ1-2, with 8 bases aligning to TRBD1. Germline V gene sequence: CDR1 SEHNR, CDR2 FQNEAQ (reference sequence). The trim removed 7 bases at V and 8 bases at J, leaving 9 bases unmatched. CDR3 size: 13 residues. CDR3 residues: CASTLQGARGYTF. The CDR3 nucleotides are TGTGCCAGCACCCTGCAGGGGGCGCGGGGCTACACCTTC.

The chain employs TRBV18 and TRBJ1-1, with D unclear. V was cut by 5 bases and J by 1 base, with 8 bases left in between. From germline, CDR1 is KGHSH and CDR2 LQKENI. The CDR3 length is 13 residues. The CDR3 loop reads CASSGSENTEAFF. The DNA of the CDR3 is TGTGCCAGCTCAGGCTCAGAGAACACTGAAGCTTTCTTT.

The chain is built from TRBV12-5 and TRBJ1-1; D possibly corresponds to TRBD1 (5 bases). V lost 5 bases and J lost 2, with 15 bases in between. Germline V gives CDR1 LGHNT, CDR2 FRNRAP. The CDR3 runs 15 residues. This CDR3 reads CASGHFQGLNTEAFF. CDR3 nucleotide sequence: TGTGCTAGTGGTCACTTTCAGGGACTAAACACTGAAGCTTTCTTT.

The J gene is TRBJ1-1, the V gene TRBV12-3 or TRBV12-4; D ambiguous. There are 13 residues in the CDR3. V was trimmed by 5 bases and J by 4 bases, leaving 11 bases between them. The CDR3 DNA follows: TGTGCCAGCAGTCTTGACATTTCCACTGAAGCTTTCTTT. Protein sequence: CASSLDISTEAFF.

This chain links TRBV9 with TRBJ2-3; a weak D match, TRBD2 (6 bases). The CDR3 runs to 15 residues. Germline CDR1 SGDLS, CDR2 YYNGEE. Trimming took 0 bases from V and 0 from J, leaving 8 bases between them. CDR3 sequence: CASSVVGGSTDTQYF. The CDR3 nucleotides are TGTGCCAGCAGCGTAGTTGGGGGGAGCACAGATACGCAGTATTTT.

The chain has TRBV6-2 or TRBV6-3 and TRBJ1-6; 10 nucleotides align to TRBD1. CDR1 is MNHEY, CDR2 SVGEGT, per germline. The CDR3 covers 16 residues. V lost 4 bases and J lost 5; bases outside the gene matches: 5. In DNA form, the CDR3 reads TGTGCCAGCAGTTTCCCCGGGACAGGGGATAATTCACCCCTCCACTTT. It encodes CASSFPGTGDNSPLHF.

Regarding this clone: Other DNA sequences of this sample code for an identical CDR3. The chain recombines TRBV6-5 with TRBJ1-2, with unresolved D. CDR1 and CDR2 (germline): MNHEY, SVGAGI. The CDR3 extends over 12 amino acids. V was pared by 0 bases and J by 4 bases, with 3 bases between. The CDR3 DNA follows: TGTGCCAGCAGTTACTCCGGCTATGGCTACACCTTC. Translating gives CASSYSGYGYTF.

This chain connects TRBV4-2 to TRBJ1-2, with a weak D call TRBD1 (5 bases). This CDR3 has 14 residues. V dropped 1 base and J dropped 4 bases, with 10 bases sitting between them. The V gene's germline CDR1 is LGHNA and CDR2 YNFKEQ. CDR3 nucleotide sequence: TGTGCCAGCAGCCAAGGACAGACCCTCTATGGCTACACCTTC. Translated, it gives CASSQGQTLYGYTF.

This chain uses TRBV19 with TRBJ2-2; D ambiguous. Germline CDR1 LNHDA, CDR2 SQIVND (reference sequence). V was pared by 5 bases and J by 5 bases, with 12 bases between. The CDR3 runs to 14 residues. The CDR3 DNA reads TGTGCCAGTAGTTTCACGGCGGAGACCGGGGAGCTGTTTTTT. Translation gives CASSFTAETGELFF.

The gene calls are TRBV7-3 and TRBJ2-1; D might be TRBD2 (6 bases). V was cut by 2 bases and J by 6 bases, with 11 bases left in between. Germline V CDR1 and CDR2: SGHTA, FQGTGA. CDR3 length: 14 residues. As DNA, the CDR3 is TGTGCCAGCAGCTTATCCGGGACTCCCAATGAGCAGTTCTTC. As protein: CASSLSGTPNEQFF.

The rearrangement joins TRBV27 to TRBJ2-7, with 8 bases lining up with TRBD2. This CDR3 has 17 amino acids. V dropped 8 bases and J dropped 3; count of bases not matched to a gene: 18. The germline V gene has CDR1 MNHEY and CDR2 SMNVEV (reference sequence). The CDR3 is CASGGTPGGRRFYEQYF. CDR3 sequence (DNA): TGTGCCAGCGGAGGTACTCCGGGGGGGCGTCGATTCTACGAGCAGTACTTC.

The V and J genes are TRBV28 and TRBJ1-4; a possible D gene is TRBD1 (6 bases). CDR3 length: 15 amino acids. V was cut by 6 bases and J by 2 bases, with 13 bases left in between. Germline CDR1 is MDHEN and CDR2 is SYDVKM. The CDR3 spells CASSTRGGTNEKLFF. Here the CDR3 DNA reads TGTGCCAGCAGCACAAGGGGGGGCACTAATGAAAAACTGTTTTTT.

CDR3 loop: CASSQAPGGGQPQHF. In DNA, the CDR3 is TGTGCCAGCAGCCAGGCCCCAGGGGGAGGTCAGCCCCAGCATTTT. The J gene is TRBJ1-5, the V gene TRBV4-2, with 7 bases aligning to TRBD1. Germline V lookup: CDR1 LGHNA, CDR2 YNFKEQ. Unmatched junction bases numbered 8, after V lost 3 bases and J lost 6 bases. This CDR3 is built from 15 residues.

V is TRBV27 and J is TRBJ2-4; D perhaps matches TRBD1 (6 bases). Germline CDR1 MNHEY, CDR2 SMNVEV (reference sequence). This CDR3 has 15 residues. V was clipped by 0 bases and J by 6 bases, with 12 bases between them. The CDR3 reads CASSLSTGRGNIQYF. In DNA, the CDR3 is TGTGCCAGCAGTTTATCAACAGGGAGAGGAAACATTCAGTACTTC.

The chain combines TRBV11-2 with TRBJ2-7; D might be TRBD2 (5 bases). There are 11 residues in the CDR3. The germline V gene encodes CDR1 SGHAT and CDR2 FQNNGV. V dropped 5 bases and J dropped 5 bases, with 7 bases sitting between them. This chain's CDR3 is CASSRGNEQYF. In DNA form, the CDR3 reads TGTGCCAGCAGCCGAGGGAACGAGCAGTACTTC.

The CDR3 DNA sequence: TGTGCCACCAGCAGAGATCGGCTAGTTCGTACGCAGTATTTT. The encoded protein is CATSRDRLVRTQYF. The chain has TRBV15 and TRBJ2-3; no definite D call. Germline V lookup: CDR1 LNHNV, CDR2 YYDKDF (reference sequence). Trimming stripped 0 bases from V and 8 bases from J, with 12 bases between. This CDR3 comprises 14 residues. The variable domain in full, completed from reference TRBV15 and TRBJ2-3, reads DAMVIQNPRYQVTQFGKPVTLSCSQTLNHNVMYWYQQKSSQAPKLLFHYYDKDFNNEADTPDNFQSRRPNTSFCFLDIRSPGLGDTAMYLCATSRDRLVRTQYFGPGTRLTVL.

J is TRBJ1-6 and V is TRBV19; D ambiguous. This CDR3 contains 12 residues. V was cut by 5 bases and J by 6 bases, with 5 bases left in between. Germline-derived CDR1 and CDR2 are LNHDA and SQIVND (reference sequence). CDR3 nucleotide sequence: TGTGCCAGTAGTTCCCTTAATTCACCCCTCCACTTT. Residues: CASSSLNSPLHF.

The chain carries TRBV5-4 and TRBJ2-5, with 10 bases lining up with TRBD2. The ends lost 6 bases at V and 3 bases at J; junction bases unmatched: 2. Per germline, CDR1 SGHNT and CDR2 YYREEE (reference sequence). This CDR3 region has 13 residues. The CDR3 coding sequence is TGTGCCAGCATGAGCGGGGGGGAAGAGACCCAGTACTTC. As protein: CASMSGGEETQYF.

The sample holds a few counts of this clone. This chain joins TRBV10-3 and TRBJ1-4; 11 nucleotides match TRBD1. Germline-derived CDR1 and CDR2 are ENHRY and SYGVKD. This CDR3 has 16 residues. The J segment lost 4 bases and the V segment lost 4 bases, leaving 5 bases of the junction unmatched. The CDR3 region has the DNA TGTGCCATCAGTGCGACGGGACAGGGGGATAATGAAAAACTGTTTTTT. Translation gives CAISATGQGDNEKLFF.

The chain links TRBV9 to TRBJ2-7; 9 positions agree with TRBD2. V dropped 0 bases and J dropped 2; count of bases not matched to a gene: 3. Germline V gives CDR1 SGDLS, CDR2 YYNGEE. The CDR3 is 15 amino acids. The CDR3 region is CASSVVAGEPYEQYF. In DNA, the CDR3 is TGTGCCAGCAGCGTAGTAGCGGGGGAACCCTACGAGCAGTACTTC.

This chain links TRBV11-2 with TRBJ1-1; 7 bases map to TRBD1. CDR1 is SGHAT, CDR2 FQNNGV, per germline. The CDR3 length is 14 residues. V shed 1 base and J 4 bases; nucleotides not matched to a gene: 3. The CDR3 nucleotides read TGTGCCAGCAGCTTAGGAGACAGGGCCACTGAAGCTTTCTTT. It is translated as CASSLGDRATEAFF.

This rearrangement joins TRBV12-5 to TRBJ1-5; 10 bases are shared with TRBD1. The germline CDR1 and CDR2 sequences are LGHNT and FRNRAP. The length of the CDR3 is 15 residues. Trimming removed 4 bases from V and 2 bases from J; junction bases left unmatched: 2. The CDR3 protein is CASGWGTGGNQPQHF. The CDR3 DNA sequence: TGTGCTAGTGGTTGGGGGACAGGGGGCAATCAGCCCCAGCATTTT.

This chain uses TRBV11-2 with TRBJ2-1; 10 nucleotides agree with TRBD2. The V gene end was trimmed by 5 bases and the J gene end by 10 bases; junction bases not matched to a gene: 11. The CDR3 totals 15 residues. Germline V gene data show CDR1 as SGHAT and CDR2 as FQNNGV. The CDR3, as DNA: TGTGCCAGCAGCCCTAGTGTAGGTAGCGGGGGGGAGCAGTTCTTC. Residues: CASSPSVGSGGEQFF.

The CDR3 nucleotides are TGTGCCAGCAGCCGAAGCGGGGGGTCAGATACGCAGTATTTT. Translated, it gives CASSRSGGSDTQYF. This chain uses TRBV11-2 with TRBJ2-3; 9 bases are shared with TRBD2. The CDR3 totals 14 residues. V lost 5 bases and J lost 4; bases outside the gene matches: 4. Germline loops: CDR1 SGHAT, CDR2 FQNNGV.

This clone was observed a few times. The chain joins TRBV7-9 to TRBJ1-2; D is uncertain. Germline V gene lookup returns CDR1 SEHNR and CDR2 FQNEAQ (reference sequence). The CDR3 totals 12 residues. V was trimmed by 5 bases and J by 8 bases, leaving 12 bases between them. This chain's CDR3 is CASSTQREGYTF. CDR3 nucleotide sequence: TGTGCCAGCAGCACCCAAAGGGAGGGCTACACCTTC. Supplemented by reference TRBV7-9 and TRBJ1-2, the full variable domain reads DTGVSQNPRHKITKRGQNVTFRCDPISEHNRLYWYRQTLGQGPEFLTYFQNEAQLEKSRLLSDRFSAERPKGSFSTLEIQRTEQGDSAMYLCASSTQREGYTFGSGTRLTVV.